The next 26 T cell receptor beta chains were all read from a single sample in a study of blood T cells in healthy people across ages. A sample-barcoded 5' primer and a J-beta primer mix were used in a second PCR of roughly 7 to 11 cycles. From the 5' RACE reads, TCRdb called clonotypes with MiXCR, one entry per CDR3 protein. This table has some 1.7 million distinct CDR3 sequences, approximately 30% appearing once. The sequenced sample consisted of blood. All receptors come from a woman in her 30s in good health.

This clonotype has more than one count but fewer than ten. The V and J genes are TRBV27 and TRBJ2-2; 11 bases are a match to TRBD2. The ends lost 2 bases at V and 4 bases at J; junction bases unmatched: 3. Germline assignment: CDR1 MNHEY and CDR2 SMNVEV (reference sequence). This CDR3 is 16 amino acids long. CDR3 sequence reads: CASSLGTSGSTGELFF. The CDR3 region has the DNA TGTGCCAGCAGTTTAGGGACTAGCGGTTCCACCGGGGAGCTGTTTTTT.

To note about this clonotype: The junction does not match germline at one end; this may be a read error. This chain joins TRBV3-1 and TRBJ2-1; 10 nucleotides agree with TRBD2. This CDR3 spans 15 amino acids. CDR1 LGHDT and CDR2 YNNKEL come from the germline V gene (reference sequence). CDR3 in DNA: TGTGCCGGCAGCCTGAGGACTAGCGGATACAATGAGCAGTTCTTC. Translation: CAGSLRTSGYNEQFF.

This clonotype was observed a few times. V gene TRBV24-1 combines with J gene TRBJ1-5; no clear D. The CDR3 runs to 15 residues. The germline V gene has CDR1 KGHDR and CDR2 SFDVKD. With 3 bases removed from V and 4 bases from J, the gap between germline ends came to 12 bases. CDR3 sequence: CATSDPGRGNQPQHF. CDR3 in DNA: TGTGCCACCAGTGATCCCGGGCGGGGAAATCAGCCCCAGCATTTT.

The sample holds a few counts of this clonotype. The chain joins TRBV5-1 to TRBJ2-7; D perhaps matches TRBD1 (6 bases). From germline, CDR1 is SGHRS and CDR2 YFSETQ. Trimming stripped 0 bases from V and 2 bases from J, with 12 bases between. This CDR3 contains 15 residues. Written as DNA, the CDR3 is TGCGCCAGCAGCTTGGATGCAGGGGCTACCTACGAGCAGTACTTC. Protein: CASSLDAGATYEQYF.

This clonotype was seen just once. The chain employs TRBV18 and TRBJ2-4, with D perhaps matching TRBD1 or TRBD2 (5 bases each). Gene TRBJ2-7 matches the end of the DNA better, so the J call may be wrong. Germline V lookup: CDR1 KGHSH, CDR2 LQKENI. The CDR3 contains 14 residues. This chain's CDR3 is CASSRAEGLSEQYF. Written as DNA, the CDR3 is TGTGCCAGCTCACGAGCTGAGGGGTTGTCCGAGCAGTACTTC.

The J gene is TRBJ2-4, the V gene TRBV4-1; no definite D call. The CDR3 consists of 16 residues. CDR1 is MGHRA and CDR2 is YSYEKL in the germline V gene. Between the trimmed V and J ends, which lost 0 bases and 0 bases, there was a span of 9 bases. CDR3 amino acids: CASSQERTLAKNIQYF. In nucleotides, the CDR3 is TGCGCCAGCAGCCAAGAGAGGACGCTAGCCAAAAACATTCAGTACTTC.

This clonotype was detected many times. V usage is TRBV7-2 and J usage is TRBJ2-7, with 11 bases matching TRBD2. With V trimmed by 4 bases and J by 2 bases, 4 bases remained unmatched. Germline CDR1 is SGHTA and CDR2 is FQGNSA. The CDR3 spans 15 residues. The CDR3 region is CASSSGLAVTYEQYF. The DNA for the CDR3 is TGTGCCAGCAGCTCGGGACTAGCGGTCACCTACGAGCAGTACTTC.

The chain uses TRBV1 and TRBJ2-7; whether TRBD2, the table's D call, matches the DNA was not checked. TRBV1 is termed a pseudogene. This CDR3 spans 17 amino acids. CDR3 loop: CTSSQQTGAGGPYEQYF. CDR3 DNA sequence: TGCACCAGCAGCCAGCAGACCGGCGCGGGAGGGCCATACGAGCAGTACTTC.

CDR3 amino acids: CASRPMAGGGTEAFF. Written as DNA, the CDR3 is TGTGCCAGCAGGCCGATGGCGGGGGGAGGCACTGAAGCTTTCTTT. This chain uses TRBV12-3 or TRBV12-4 with TRBJ1-1; D perhaps matches TRBD1 (5 bases). The length of the CDR3 is 15 residues. V gave up 6 bases and J gave up 4 bases, with 18 bases separating them.

The rearrangement joins TRBV4-3 to TRBJ2-7; TRBD1 or TRBD2 may be the D gene (6 bases each). This CDR3 has 16 residues. Trimming cost V 0 bases and J 4 bases, with 16 bases left between them. Germline CDR1 is LGHNA and CDR2 is YSLEER. CDR3 DNA sequence: TGCGCCAGCAGCCAAGATCTGGTGGGGGGCAGGTACGAGCAGTACTTC. This encodes CASSQDLVGGRYEQYF.

There are many counts of this clonotype. The V gene is TRBV29-1, the J gene TRBJ2-7; perhaps D is TRBD1 or TRBD2 (6 bases each). V was clipped by 4 bases and J by 5 bases, with 15 bases between them. CDR1 and CDR2 (germline): SQVTM, ANQGSEA. CDR3 size: 13 residues. CDR3 amino acids: CSVAPRGGNEQYF. The CDR3 region has the DNA TGCAGCGTTGCCCCCAGGGGAGGTAACGAGCAGTACTTC.

This clonotype was detected many times. This rearrangement joins TRBV9 to TRBJ2-7; 9 bases are a match to TRBD1. The CDR3 spans 14 residues. After removal of 7 bases from V and 3 bases from J, the junction contained 8 bases not matched to a gene. The germline gives CDR1 SGDLS, CDR2 YYNGEE. CDR3 bases: TGTGCCAGCGCCGCCGGGACAGGGAACTACGAGCAGTACTTC. Translated: CASAAGTGNYEQYF.

The chain uses TRBV6-1 and TRBJ2-1, with TRBD1 identical over 8 bases. The J segment lost 4 bases and the V segment lost 6 bases, leaving 8 bases of the junction unmatched. This CDR3 is built from 15 residues. The germline V gene has CDR1 MNHNS and CDR2 SASEGT. The DNA of the CDR3 is TGTGCCAGCAGGAACCGGGACAGGTCTTACAATGAGCAGTTCTTC. This codes for CASRNRDRSYNEQFF.

The CDR3 DNA is TGTGCCAGCAGGCCTGGACTAGCGGGAGGGAGGAATGAGCAGTTCTTC. This codes for CASRPGLAGGRNEQFF. The chain has TRBV7-9 and TRBJ2-1, with 15 positions matching TRBD2. From germline, CDR1 is SEHNR and CDR2 FQNEAQ (reference sequence). CDR3 length equals 16 residues. The ends lost 6 bases at V and 7 bases at J; junction bases unmatched: 7.

This clonotype was seen only once. CDR3 DNA sequence: TGTGCCAGCTCCCCGGGATGGGGGAATCAGCCCCAGCATTTT. The encoded protein is CASSPGWGNQPQHF. This chain uses TRBV18 with TRBJ1-5; tentative D call: TRBD1 (5 bases). CDR3 length: 14 residues. Germline V CDR1 and CDR2: KGHSH, LQKENI. The V gene lost 6 bases and the J gene lost 4 bases, with 13 bases spanning the gap.

This clonotype was observed at least ten times. The gene calls are TRBV20-1 and TRBJ2-3; the D is unclear. The germline V and J ends were trimmed by 3 bases and 2 bases, with 6 bases remaining between them. The CDR3 has 12 amino acids. Germline V lookup: CDR1 DFQATT, CDR2 SNEGSKA (reference sequence). This CDR3 reads CSASGPTDTQYF. As DNA, the CDR3 is TGCAGTGCTAGTGGTCCCACAGATACGCAGTATTTT.

This clonotype came up many times. J is TRBJ1-2 and V is TRBV28; TRBD1 might be the D (6 bases). This CDR3 contains 13 residues. Trimming shortened V by 7 bases and J by 5 bases, and 14 bases separated the two germline ends. Germline V gene sequence: CDR1 MDHEN, CDR2 SYDVKM. In DNA form, the CDR3 reads TGTGCCAGCACCCTACAGGGTTGGTATGGCTACACCTTC. This codes for CASTLQGWYGYTF.

The J gene is TRBJ2-1, the V gene TRBV10-3; weak D call: TRBD2 (5 bases). The germline V gene encodes CDR1 ENHRY and CDR2 SYGVKD. Trimming left V 4 bases short and J 7 bases short, with 8 bases between. The CDR3 runs to 12 residues. CDR3 residues: CAISGLLNEQFF. The CDR3 DNA is TGTGCCATCAGTGGACTACTAAATGAGCAGTTCTTC.

The sample holds many counts of this clonotype. CDR3 residues: CATSDLTGAQETQYF. CDR3 nucleotides: TGTGCCACCAGTGATTTGACGGGGGCCCAAGAGACCCAGTACTTC. The chain couples TRBV24-1 to TRBJ2-5; D may match TRBD1 or TRBD2 (6 bases each). CDR3 length equals 15 residues. Germline V gene sequence: CDR1 KGHDR, CDR2 SFDVKD. Trimming pared 0 bases from V and 1 base from J, leaving 8 bases between.

There are many counts of this clonotype. The chain employs TRBV29-1 and TRBJ2-7; D ambiguous. The CDR3 contains 13 residues. The germline V and J ends were trimmed by 4 bases and 7 bases, with 17 bases remaining between them. The germline V gene has CDR1 SQVTM and CDR2 ANQGSEA. CDR3 residues: CSVASMAWGEQYF. CDR3 in DNA: TGCAGCGTTGCCTCAATGGCGTGGGGTGAGCAGTACTTC.

This chain joins TRBV12-3 or TRBV12-4 and TRBJ2-1; D might be TRBD2 (5 bases). CDR3 length: 16 residues. Trimming left V 3 bases short and J 13 bases short, with 25 bases between. Written as DNA, the CDR3 is TGTGCCAGCAGTTTCCTCGAATCCGGGATGAGGGAGACCCAGTTCTTC. Protein product: CASSFLESGMRETQFF.

This clonotype showed up just a few times. The chain joins TRBV11-2 to TRBJ2-1, with a tentative D call TRBD2 (5 bases). The CDR3 totals 13 residues. Germline V lookup: CDR1 SGHAT, CDR2 FQNNGV. V shed 1 base and J shed 10 bases, with 11 bases lying between them. CDR3 nucleotide sequence: TGTGCCAGCAGCTTAGGGCAGCGGCGGGAGCAGTTCTTC. Translation gives CASSLGQRREQFF.

J is TRBJ2-4 and V is TRBV2; 7 nucleotides match TRBD1. The germline V gene has CDR1 SNHLY and CDR2 FYNNEI. Trimming removed 8 bases from V and 13 bases from J; junction bases left unmatched: 38. This CDR3 has 21 residues. Here the CDR3 reads CASPRDSIIIYSYEGPWEQYF. CDR3 nucleotide sequence: TGTGCCAGCCCCCGGGACAGTATTATTATCTACTCCTACGAGGGCCCTTGGGAGCAGTACTTC.

The chain employs TRBV5-1 and TRBJ2-1; D is ambiguous. Trimming took 2 bases from V and 7 from J, leaving 16 bases between them. The CDR3 totals 15 residues. The germline V gene encodes CDR1 SGHRS and CDR2 YFSETQ. DNA of the CDR3: TGCGCCAGCAGCTTTCTCCCGTCGAGTGGGAATGAGCAGTTCTTC. The encoded protein is CASSFLPSSGNEQFF.

This clonotype was detected a few times. The genes are TRBV20-1 and TRBJ1-6; D possibly corresponds to TRBD1 (5 bases). The CDR3 length is 13 residues. Trimming stripped 5 bases from V and 8 bases from J, with 13 bases between. CDR1 DFQATT and CDR2 SNEGSKA come from the germline V gene (reference sequence). In DNA, the CDR3 is TGCAGTGCTGGGGGACTAGAGGATTCACCCCTCCACTTT. Protein: CSAGGLEDSPLHF.

Note on this clonotype: Given a much more abundant clone one base away, this may be a read error. The chain recombines TRBV28 with TRBJ2-4, with D uncertain. Near its end, the DNA agrees better with TRBJ2-5, so the J call may be wrong. The germline gives CDR1 MDHEN, CDR2 SYDVKM. The CDR3 consists of 13 residues. CDR3 residues: CASRSCIQETQYF. The CDR3 DNA reads TGTGCCAGCAGGTCCTGCATACAAGAGACCCAGTACTTC.